This is a list of T cell receptor beta chains from one sample in a study of identifying expanded T cells in peripheral blood. Produced via immunoSEQ multiplex PCR; TCRdb's table is partial and in-frame only. This sample yields about 100,000 clones, of which almost 90% are seen a single time; around 4.3% belongs to the top ten. Sequencing input: blood. The receptors stem from a person aged 18 to 75 in good health. The CDR3 runs from the conserved cysteine through the conserved F or W. A D gene is named only where the DNA matches it firmly. Only part of the rows carry a size: once, few, many, or a class if the clone is expanded.

d_call	j_call	v_call	clone_size	cdr3_nt	cdr3_aa
.	TRBJ2-7	TRBV27	.	TGTGCCAGCAGTCCGGGGACGGCAGACTACGAGCAGTACTTC	CASSPGTADYEQYF
TRBD2	TRBJ2-2	TRBV28	.	TGTGCCAGCAGTGGGAGCGGGGGGTGGACCGGGGAGCTGTTTTTT	CASSGSGGWTGELFF
.	TRBJ2-7	TRBV5-1	.	TGCGCCAGCAGCGGAAGGGACACCACGGGTGGGTACGAGCAGTACTTC	CASSGRDTTGGYEQYF
.	TRBJ2-6	TRBV4-2	.	TGTGCCAGCAGCCAAGACAGCTCTGGGGCCAACGTCCTGACTTTC	CASSQDSSGANVLTF
TRBD2	TRBJ2-1	TRBV6-4	.	TGTGCCAGCAGTGTACTAGCGGGAGGCGGGGAGCAGTTCTTC	CASSVLAGGGEQFF
.	TRBJ1-2	TRBV6-1	.	TGTGCCAGCAGTGAAGTCGGAGGGGGGTATAACTATGGCTACACCTTC	CASSEVGGGYNYGYTF
.	TRBJ2-1	TRBV5-4	.	TGTGCCAGCAGCTTGGCCGGGCTCTACAATGAGCAGTTCTTC	CASSLAGLYNEQFF
.	TRBJ1-2	TRBV2	.	TGTGCCAGCAGAGGGACGGATAACTTCATTATGGCCTACACCTTC	CASRGTDNFIMAYTF
.	TRBJ2-1	TRBV7-3	.	TGTGCCAGCAGCTTAATCGGGCGGGATTCCTACAATGAGCAGTTCTTC	CASSLIGRDSYNEQFF
.	TRBJ2-5	TRBV6-5	.	TGTGCCAGCAGTTACTCACGGGGACAAGAGACCCAGTACTTC	CASSYSRGQETQYF
.	TRBJ1-1	TRBV19	.	TGTGCCAGTAGTATAGGTGGCGTAGGGGCTGAAGCTTTCTTT	CASSIGGVGAEAFF
TRBD1	TRBJ1-6	TRBV4-1	.	TGCGCCAGCAGCCAAGACGGACAGGCGAGCTCCTATAATTCACCCCTCCACTTT	CASSQDGQASSYNSPLHF
.	TRBJ2-1	TRBV11-2	.	TGTGCCAGCAGCTTAGAAACGGGCGGAGTCAATGAGCAGTTCTTC	CASSLETGGVNEQFF
.	TRBJ2-7	TRBV9	.	TGTGCCAGCAGCGCCGGGACTCCACCCTACGAGCAGTACTTC	CASSAGTPPYEQYF
.	TRBJ2-7	TRBV15	.	TGTGCCACCAGCAGGACAGGAGCCTACGAGCAGTACTTC	CATSRTGAYEQYF
.	TRBJ1-2	TRBV6-5	.	TGTGCCAGCAAACGAGGAGGGGGATTCTATGGCTACACCTTC	CASKRGGGFYGYTF
TRBD1	TRBJ2-5	TRBV27	once	TGTGCCAGCAGACGGACAGGGGGCTGGGAGACCCAGTACTTC	CASRRTGGWETQYF
.	TRBJ1-1	TRBV10-1	.	TGCGCCAGCCTTCCGCCTGACTTGGCTTTCTTT	CASLPPDLAFF
TRBD1	TRBJ2-7	TRBV6-5	.	TGTGCCAGCAGCCGGACAGGGGAGTCCTACGAGCAGTACTTC	CASSRTGESYEQYF
.	TRBJ2-5	TRBV29-1	.	TGCAGCGTTCGCTATGATAGTGAGCAAGAGACCCAGTACTTC	CSVRYDSEQETQYF
.	TRBJ2-7	TRBV30	few	TGTGCCTGGAGTGTATCAGGGATCGAGCAGTACTTC	CAWSVSGIEQYF
.	TRBJ1-1	TRBV9	.	TGTGCCAGCAGCGTAACCGCCCTGACAGCCAACACTGAAGCTTTCTTT	CASSVTALTANTEAFF
TRBD1	TRBJ1-2	TRBV27	.	TGTGCCAGCAGTTTATCAGGGGGCCTCCCCGGCGGTGGTGGCTACACCTTC	CASSLSGGLPGGGGYTF
.	TRBJ2-3	TRBV2	few	TGTGCCAGCAGTGAAGGGGCAGATACGCAGTATTTT	CASSEGADTQYF
.	TRBJ2-3	TRBV6-6	.	TGTGCCAGGGGACTTAATACGCAGTATTTT	CARGLNTQYF
TRBD2	TRBJ2-7	TRBV6-5	.	TGTGCCAGCAGCAAGAGCGGGAGCTGGTCTCGTGAGCAGTACTTC	CASSKSGSWSREQYF
.	TRBJ1-1	TRBV30	few	TGTGCCTGGAGTGAAGGACGGCTGAATTTCTTT	CAWSEGRLNFF
.	TRBJ1-4	TRBV10-3	.	TGTGCCATCAGTGAACAGGTGGGGGGAAAACTGTTTTTT	CAISEQVGGKLFF